This TCR beta chain was recovered during a study of Ad26.COV2.S vaccination and SARS-CoV-2 variants. Study-level findings and limits: Once vaccination had occurred, spike-specific CD8+ and CD4+ T cell responses reportedly showed substantial breadth.

The assay was immunoSEQ multiplex PCR, and TCRdb's table has in-frame clones only and misses some. This sample has roughly 400,000 clones; roughly 91% occur once, and the top ten carry about 4.1%. Note on this clone: Its cognate antigen is unknown.

After removal of 5 bases from V and 2 bases from J, the junction contained 6 bases not matched to a gene. This CDR3 spans 14 amino acids. From germline, CDR1 is MDHEN and CDR2 SYDVKM. As for treatment: 19 received Ad26.COV2.S at low or high dose, single or two shots; 5 received placebo; per-sample allocation not given. Day 63 after the first vaccine or placebo injection was the time point for sampling. The individual, an adult aged 18-55 years, was a donor in Boston. Sample: peripheral blood, taken in a trial of Ad26.COV2.S vaccine versus placebo. The receptor was isolated from a person between 18 and 60 years old who received the Ad26.COV2.S COVID-19 vaccine or a placebo. The V gene is TRBV28, the J gene TRBJ2-7; 7 bases agree with TRBD2. DNA of the CDR3: TGTGCCAGCAGTATTCAGCGGGGTCCCTACGAGCAGTACTTC. Its translation: CASSIQRGPYEQYF.